This entry features one T cell receptor beta chain sequence. Each CDR3 protein gets one entry after TCRdb re-called the RACE reads with MiXCR. The table lists roughly 120,000 distinct CDR3 sequences, about an eighth of them singletons. These data are taken from a study of human T cells and chemical hapten exposure. Across the study: Across its approximately 25 weeks, the study gave patients weekly diphenylcyclopropenone doses to the scalp.

Sample time point: patch test 1, 2 weeks after DPC sensitization. Documented treatment: therapeutic diphenylcyclopropenone sensitization with weekly scalp DPC. Ahead of applying each patch test, blood was sampled. Every donor had alopecia and was 18 to 70 years old; all were suitable for DPC. Material: whole blood, obtained in connection with sensitization to the hapten diphenylcyclopropenone (DPC). The receptor comes from a woman aged 45-65 years with alopecia areata. Some clones in this sample may be carry-over from other donors' samples.

The CDR3, as DNA: TGTGCCAGTCGGACAGGGGGCTCTGGGGCCAACGTCCTGACTTTC. The encoded protein is CASRTGGSGANVLTF. The chain combines TRBV19 with TRBJ2-6, with 10 bases fitting TRBD1. The V and J ends lost 8 bases and 0 bases, in that order; junction bases with no gene match: 1. In germline, CDR1 is LNHDA, CDR2 SQIVND (reference sequence). This CDR3 spans 15 amino acids.